What follows is one T cell receptor beta chain and its context. What it binds is not known. Via MiXCR, TCRdb re-called the reads, giving one row per CDR3 protein. The profile shows about 480,000 distinct CDR3 sequences, 25% to 35% of them singletons. Trimming left V 8 bases short and J 4 bases short, with 20 bases between. CDR3 length: 15 residues. The sample belongs to a study of T cell repertoires in cytomegalovirus infection. This clonotype was obtained from a human donor in good health (CMV status not recorded). Some clones in this sample may be carry-over from other donors' samples. The chain carries TRBV12-3 or TRBV12-4 and TRBJ2-5, with TRBD2 as a possible D gene (6 bases). The sample was cultured PBMCs, taken from culture after CMV antigen stimulation. The DNA for the CDR3 is TGTGCCAGCGGGAGGAATCGGGGTGAGCGAGAGACCCAGTACTTC. Protein sequence: CASGRNRGERETQYF.